The source of this TCR beta chain is a study of robustness of blood B and T cell sequencing listed by TCRdb under 2018. For the study in its entirety: The goal of the study was to figure out the amount of peripheral blood required to reliably characterize the TCRbeta and IgG repertoires of an individual. In each of the nine to ten independently drawn blood samples, both the TCRbeta and the IgG repertoires were quantified. For technical replicates, two replicate TCRbeta cDNA libraries were prepared from one shared RNA pool that came from a single 10 ml draw. Overall results and qualifications from the work: EDTA tubes required immediate fractionation, limiting use in multi-site collections. A full plateau was not reached by TCRbeta rarefaction curves, suggesting under-sequencing or many low-abundance clonotypes. Of the top 10,000 TCRbeta clonotypes in one technical replicate library, 94.8% were also found in the other technical replicate library. Pooling tubes did not make the overlap of rare TCRbeta clonotypes any better, which implies that much larger blood volumes would be needed to capture those rare clonotypes. Evidence of cross-contamination, likely caused by batch processing, was seen in one pair of TCRbeta libraries, and the UMI-sequence pairs shared between the two libraries were removed. When 3 or 4 tubes (roughly 28-40 ml blood) were combined, saturation was approached in coverage of the top 10,000 TCRbeta clonotypes. The 1,000 most abundant TCRbeta clonotypes from the pooled draws were detected in every single 10 ml sample.

TCRbeta repertoires were quantified from mRNA rather than genomic DNA, which captures expressed receptors. Without any cell sorting, leukocytes from the buffy coat were collected into Trizol, and RNA was extracted using the Direct-zol RNA MiniPrep Plus kit. EDTA blood tubes were centrifuged immediately at 4°C to separate plasma, buffy coat and red blood cells. Looking up the germline V gene yields CDR1 SGHAT and CDR2 FQNNGV. The CDR3 goes from the cysteine to the phenylalanine over 13 residues. Only the CDR3 DNA is retained, 39 bases long and in frame from the first base. V was cut back by 0 bases and J by 15 bases, leaving a gap of 15 bases between them. In regard to this clonotype: Its antigen remains undetermined. One base away there is no much larger clone; base qualities are not given.

Library preparation was by PCR. This sample was sequenced with an Illumina MiSeq. cDNA was made using SMARTScribe reverse transcriptase and a 5' template-switch oligo that added a universal priming site. A 12-nucleotide random unique molecular identifier (UMI) was carried by the template-switch oligo, and each cDNA molecule was tagged with this UMI. During reverse transcription, TCRbeta transcripts were targeted using chain-specific reverse primers. Uracil DNA glycosylase treatment removed residual template-switch adapters, and cDNA was purified with a Qiagen MinElute kit. The first PCR ran for 23 cycles with KAPA HiFi HotStart ReadyMix and step-out primers, divided among four 50 microliter reactions. Before further amplification, first-round PCR products were gel-purified. Illumina Nextera adapters were added in a second 8-cycle PCR, after which libraries were purified and pooled. A 50-nucleotide 5' read captured the UMI barcode for each TCRbeta molecule. On the authors' methods: The MIGEC toolkit was used to group reads by UMI into consensus reads. Final reads were produced by merging forward and reverse consensus reads with PEAR. Identical UMI-sequence pairs found in more than one library were treated as cross-sample contamination and removed by a custom decontamination script. V(D)J assignment and CDR3 extraction were performed with MIGMAP, a wrapper around IgBLAST. A TCR clonotype was defined by an identical V gene, J gene and CDR3 amino acid sequence; no sequencing was done for CDR1 and CDR2. TCRdb redid the processing of the public reads, applying fastp at Q25 and MiXCR, and retained in-frame beta chains. Each record represents a unique CDR3 protein, reported with the most common genes and DNA among its rows. The V and J calls shown here were made by TCRdb, not taken from the authors' results. The sample table records 1,200 or so distinct CDR3 sequences; around 72% of these occur just once. Around 41% of the sample goes to the ten largest clones.

The source material was peripheral blood. Recombination joined TRBV11-2 with TRBJ2-1, and perhaps TRBD1 as D gene, on 5 matching bases. The TCR was taken from a human donor in good health. The CDR3 amino acid sequence is: CASSLDPDTPRFF. The nucleotides are TGTGCCAGCAGCTTAGACCCGGACACCCCCAGGTTCTTC.